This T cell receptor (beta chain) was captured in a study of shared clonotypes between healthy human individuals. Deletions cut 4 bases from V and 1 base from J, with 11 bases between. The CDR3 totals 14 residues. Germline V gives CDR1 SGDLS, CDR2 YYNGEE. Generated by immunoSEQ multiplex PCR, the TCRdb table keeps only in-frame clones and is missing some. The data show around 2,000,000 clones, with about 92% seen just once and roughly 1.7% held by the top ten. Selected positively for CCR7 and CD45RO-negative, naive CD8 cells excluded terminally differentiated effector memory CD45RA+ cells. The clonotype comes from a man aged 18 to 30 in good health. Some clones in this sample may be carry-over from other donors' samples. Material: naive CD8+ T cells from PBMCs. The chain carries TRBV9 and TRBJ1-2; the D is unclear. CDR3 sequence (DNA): TGTGCCAGCAGCACGCGGACGGATAACTATGGCTACACCTTC. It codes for CASSTRTDNYGYTF.